This T cell receptor (beta chain) emerged from a study of shared clonotypes between healthy human individuals. Overall study context: Donor ages ranged 18 to 49 years: a couple of women, a few men.

The donors, all of them Caucasian adults, lived in Nashville, Tennessee. The CDR3 has 13 residues. The germline V gene encodes CDR1 SNHLY and CDR2 FYNNEI. Trimming removed 3 bases from V and 5 bases from J, with 10 bases in between. The assay was immunoSEQ multiplex PCR, and TCRdb's table has in-frame clones only and misses some. The sample contains hundreds of thousands of clones, about three quarters of which appear only once. As to this clone: Other DNA sequences in this specimen translate into the identical CDR3.

The sample was memory CD4+ T cells sorted from blood. Sample subset: CD45RA-negative fraction. This clonotype originated in a woman under 40 in good health. V and J are TRBV2 and TRBJ1-2, with D possibly matching TRBD1 (5 bases). The CDR3 nucleotides read TGTGCCAGCAGTGATTCCAGGGAGTATGGCTACACCTTC. Protein: CASSDSREYGYTF.